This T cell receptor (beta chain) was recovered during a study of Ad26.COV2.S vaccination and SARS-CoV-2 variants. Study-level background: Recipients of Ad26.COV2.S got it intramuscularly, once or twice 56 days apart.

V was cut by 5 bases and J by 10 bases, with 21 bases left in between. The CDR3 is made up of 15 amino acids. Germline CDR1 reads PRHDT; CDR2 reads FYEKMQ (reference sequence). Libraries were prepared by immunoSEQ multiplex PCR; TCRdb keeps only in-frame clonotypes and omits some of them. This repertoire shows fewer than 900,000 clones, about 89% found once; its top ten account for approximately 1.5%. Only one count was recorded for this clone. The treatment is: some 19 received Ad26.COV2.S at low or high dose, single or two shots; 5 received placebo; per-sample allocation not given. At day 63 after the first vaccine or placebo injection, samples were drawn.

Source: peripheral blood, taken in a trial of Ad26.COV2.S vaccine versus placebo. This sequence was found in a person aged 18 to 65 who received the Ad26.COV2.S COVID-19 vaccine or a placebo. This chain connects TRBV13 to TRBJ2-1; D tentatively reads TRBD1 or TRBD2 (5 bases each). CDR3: CASSNSRDGAVEQFF. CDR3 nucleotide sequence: TGTGCCAGCAGCAACTCTCGGGACGGGGCGGTGGAGCAGTTCTTC.